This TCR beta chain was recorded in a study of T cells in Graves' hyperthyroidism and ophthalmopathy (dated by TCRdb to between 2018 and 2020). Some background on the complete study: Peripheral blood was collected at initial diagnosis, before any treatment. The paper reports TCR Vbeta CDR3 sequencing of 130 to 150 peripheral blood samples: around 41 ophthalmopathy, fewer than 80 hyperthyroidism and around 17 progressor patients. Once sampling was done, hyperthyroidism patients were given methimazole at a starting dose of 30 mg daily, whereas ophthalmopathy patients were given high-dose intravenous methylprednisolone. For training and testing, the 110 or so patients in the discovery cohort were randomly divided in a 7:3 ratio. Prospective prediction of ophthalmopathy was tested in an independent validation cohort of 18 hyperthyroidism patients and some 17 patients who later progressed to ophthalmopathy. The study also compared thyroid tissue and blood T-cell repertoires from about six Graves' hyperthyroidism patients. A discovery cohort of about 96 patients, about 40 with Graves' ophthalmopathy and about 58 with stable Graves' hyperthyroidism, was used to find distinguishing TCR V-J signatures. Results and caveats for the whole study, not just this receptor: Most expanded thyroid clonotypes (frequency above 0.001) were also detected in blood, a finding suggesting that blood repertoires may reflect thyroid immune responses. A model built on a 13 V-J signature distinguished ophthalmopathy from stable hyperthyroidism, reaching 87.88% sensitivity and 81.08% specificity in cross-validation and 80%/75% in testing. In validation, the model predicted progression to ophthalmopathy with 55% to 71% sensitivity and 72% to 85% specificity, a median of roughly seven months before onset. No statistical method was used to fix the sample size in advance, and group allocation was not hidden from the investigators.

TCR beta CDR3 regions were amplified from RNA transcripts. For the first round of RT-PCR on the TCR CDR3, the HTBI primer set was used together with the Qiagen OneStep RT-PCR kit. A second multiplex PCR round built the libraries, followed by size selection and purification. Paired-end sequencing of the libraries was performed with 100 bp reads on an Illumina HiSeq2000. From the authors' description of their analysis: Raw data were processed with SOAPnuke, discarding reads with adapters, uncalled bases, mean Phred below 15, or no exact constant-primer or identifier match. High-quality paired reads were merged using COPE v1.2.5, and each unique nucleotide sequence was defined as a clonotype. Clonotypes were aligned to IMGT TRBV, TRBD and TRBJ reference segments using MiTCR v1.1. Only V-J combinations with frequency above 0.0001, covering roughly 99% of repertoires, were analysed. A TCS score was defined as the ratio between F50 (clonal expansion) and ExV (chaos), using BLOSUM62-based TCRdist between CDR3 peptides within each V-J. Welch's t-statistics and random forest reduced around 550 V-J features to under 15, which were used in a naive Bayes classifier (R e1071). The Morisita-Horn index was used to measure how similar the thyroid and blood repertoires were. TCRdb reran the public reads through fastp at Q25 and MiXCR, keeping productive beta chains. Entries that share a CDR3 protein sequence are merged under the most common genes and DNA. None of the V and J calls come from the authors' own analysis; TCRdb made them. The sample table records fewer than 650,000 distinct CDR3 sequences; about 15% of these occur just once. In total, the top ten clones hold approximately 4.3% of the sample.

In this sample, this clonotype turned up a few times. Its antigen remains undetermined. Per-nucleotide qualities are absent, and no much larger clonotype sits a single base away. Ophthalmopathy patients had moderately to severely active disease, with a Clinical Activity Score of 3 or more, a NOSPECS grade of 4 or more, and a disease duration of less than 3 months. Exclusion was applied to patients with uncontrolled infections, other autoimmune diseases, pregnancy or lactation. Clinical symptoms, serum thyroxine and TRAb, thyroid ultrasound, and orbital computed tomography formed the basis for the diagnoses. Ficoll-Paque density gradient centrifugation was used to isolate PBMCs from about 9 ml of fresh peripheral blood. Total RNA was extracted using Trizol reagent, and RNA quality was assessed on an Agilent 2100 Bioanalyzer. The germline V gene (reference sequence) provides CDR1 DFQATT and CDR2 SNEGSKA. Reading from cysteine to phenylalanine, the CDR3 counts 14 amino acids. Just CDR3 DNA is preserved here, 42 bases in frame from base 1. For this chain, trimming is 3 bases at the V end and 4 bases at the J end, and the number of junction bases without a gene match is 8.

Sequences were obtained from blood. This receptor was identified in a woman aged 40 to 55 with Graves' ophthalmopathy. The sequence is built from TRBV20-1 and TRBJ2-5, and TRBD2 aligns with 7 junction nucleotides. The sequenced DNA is TGCAGTGCTAGGTTGGGGGGGTGGGGAGAGACCCAGTACTTC. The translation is CSARLGGWGETQYF.